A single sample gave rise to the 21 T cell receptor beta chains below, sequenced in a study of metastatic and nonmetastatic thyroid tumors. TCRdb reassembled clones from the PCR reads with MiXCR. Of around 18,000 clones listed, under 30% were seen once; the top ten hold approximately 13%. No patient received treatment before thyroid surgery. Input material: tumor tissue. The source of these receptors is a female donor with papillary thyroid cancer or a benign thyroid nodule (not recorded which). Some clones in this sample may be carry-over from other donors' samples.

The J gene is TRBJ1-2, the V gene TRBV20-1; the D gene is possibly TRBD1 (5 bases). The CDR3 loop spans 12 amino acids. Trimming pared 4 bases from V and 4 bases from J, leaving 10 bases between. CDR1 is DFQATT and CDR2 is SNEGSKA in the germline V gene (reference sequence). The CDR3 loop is CSAKDSLYGYTF. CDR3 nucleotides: TGCAGTGCTAAAGACAGCCTCTATGGCTACACCTTC.

The CDR3 here is CASRRDSPASYGYTF. For the CDR3, the DNA is TGTGCCAGCAGGAGGGACAGCCCCGCGAGCTATGGCTACACCTTC. The chain is built from TRBV6-1 and TRBJ1-2, with 7 bases aligning to TRBD1. The CDR3 contains 15 residues. With V trimmed by 6 bases and J by 4 bases, 11 bases remained unmatched. Per germline, CDR1 MNHNS and CDR2 SASEGT.

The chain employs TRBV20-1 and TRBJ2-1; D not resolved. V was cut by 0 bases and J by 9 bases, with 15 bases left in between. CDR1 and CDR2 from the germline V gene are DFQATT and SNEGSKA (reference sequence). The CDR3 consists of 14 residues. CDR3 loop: CSARERNGPGEQFF. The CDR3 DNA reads TGCAGTGCTAGAGAAAGGAATGGGCCGGGTGAGCAGTTCTTC.

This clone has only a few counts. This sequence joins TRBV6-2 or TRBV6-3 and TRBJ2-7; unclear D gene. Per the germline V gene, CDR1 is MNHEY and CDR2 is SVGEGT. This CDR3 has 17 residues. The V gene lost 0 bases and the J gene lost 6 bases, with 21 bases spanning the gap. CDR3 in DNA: TGTGCCAGCAGTTACTCGTCCACGGATCTAGTTCCCTTCGAGCAGTACTTC. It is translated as CASSYSSTDLVPFEQYF.

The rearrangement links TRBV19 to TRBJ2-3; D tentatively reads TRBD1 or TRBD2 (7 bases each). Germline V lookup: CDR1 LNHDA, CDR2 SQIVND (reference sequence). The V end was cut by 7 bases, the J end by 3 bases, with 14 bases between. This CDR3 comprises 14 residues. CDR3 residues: CASTTGEGTDTQYF. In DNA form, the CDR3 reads TGTGCCAGTACTACAGGGGAGGGGACAGATACGCAGTATTTT. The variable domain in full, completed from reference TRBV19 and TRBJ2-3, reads DGGITQSPKYLFRKEGQNVTLSCEQNLNHDAMYWYRQDPGQGLRLIYYSQIVNDFQKGDIAEGYSVSREKKESFPLTVTSAQKNPTAFYLCASTTGEGTDTQYFGPGTRLTVL.

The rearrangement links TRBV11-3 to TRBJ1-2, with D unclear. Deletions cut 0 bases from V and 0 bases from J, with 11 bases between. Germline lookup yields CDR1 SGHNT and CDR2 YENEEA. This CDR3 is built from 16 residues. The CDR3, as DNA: TGTGCCAGCAGCTTAGAGGGTCGTGAATCTAACTATGGCTACACCTTC. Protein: CASSLEGRESNYGYTF.

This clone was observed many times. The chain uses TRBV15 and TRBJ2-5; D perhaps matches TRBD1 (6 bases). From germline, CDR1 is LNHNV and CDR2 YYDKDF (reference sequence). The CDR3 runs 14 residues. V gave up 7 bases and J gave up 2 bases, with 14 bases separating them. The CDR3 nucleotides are TGTGCCACCAAAAGGGGGAAACGGCAAGAGACCCAGTACTTC. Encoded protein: CATKRGKRQETQYF.

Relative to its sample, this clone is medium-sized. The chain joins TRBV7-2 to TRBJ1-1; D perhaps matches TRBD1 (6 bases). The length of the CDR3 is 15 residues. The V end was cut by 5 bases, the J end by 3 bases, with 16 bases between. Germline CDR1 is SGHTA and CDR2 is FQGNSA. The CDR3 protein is CASSPRGDWDTEAFF. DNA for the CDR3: TGTGCCAGCAGCCCGAGGGGGGACTGGGACACTGAAGCTTTCTTT.

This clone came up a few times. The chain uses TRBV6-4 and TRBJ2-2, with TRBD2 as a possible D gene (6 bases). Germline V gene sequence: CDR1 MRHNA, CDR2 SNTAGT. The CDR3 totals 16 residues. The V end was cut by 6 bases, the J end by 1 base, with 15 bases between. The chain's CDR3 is CASRPSWGLNTGELFF. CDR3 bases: TGTGCCAGCAGACCCTCGTGGGGACTGAACACCGGGGAGCTGTTTTTT.

The CDR3 region is CASSPQGRNNEQFF. The CDR3 coding sequence is TGTGCCAGCTCACCCCAGGGCAGAAACAATGAGCAGTTCTTC. This chain joins TRBV18 and TRBJ2-1, with a weak D call TRBD1 (5 bases). Between the trimmed V and J ends, which lost 3 bases and 5 bases, there was a span of 11 bases. The CDR3 totals 14 residues. The germline V gene encodes CDR1 KGHSH and CDR2 LQKENI.

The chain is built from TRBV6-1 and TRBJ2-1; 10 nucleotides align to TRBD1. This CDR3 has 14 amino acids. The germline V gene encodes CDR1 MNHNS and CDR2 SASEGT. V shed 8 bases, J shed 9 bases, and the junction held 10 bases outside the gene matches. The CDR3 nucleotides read TGTGCCAGCGACAGGGGGCGGGAGTGGGGTGAGCAGTTCTTC. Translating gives CASDRGREWGEQFF.

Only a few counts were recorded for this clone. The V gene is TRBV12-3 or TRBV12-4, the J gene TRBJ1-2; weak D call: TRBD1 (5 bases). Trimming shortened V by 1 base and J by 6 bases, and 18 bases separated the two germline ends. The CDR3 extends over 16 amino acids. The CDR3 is CASSLGGGWGQNGYTF. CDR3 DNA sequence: TGTGCCAGCAGTTTAGGGGGAGGGTGGGGCCAAAATGGCTACACCTTC.

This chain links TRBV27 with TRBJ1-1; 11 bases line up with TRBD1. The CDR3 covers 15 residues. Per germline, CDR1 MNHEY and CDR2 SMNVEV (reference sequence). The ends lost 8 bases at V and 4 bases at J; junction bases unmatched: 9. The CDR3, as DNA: TGTGCCAGCCTTATTTTGGGACAGGGGGGCACTGAAGCTTTCTTT. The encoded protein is CASLILGQGGTEAFF.

CDR3 nucleotide sequence: TGCGCCAGCAGCTTGGCCTCGAGGGGTCAGGGCTATGGCTACACCTTC. It encodes CASSLASRGQGYGYTF. This chain connects TRBV5-1 to TRBJ1-2; TRBD1 might be the D (5 bases). The germline gives CDR1 SGHRS, CDR2 YFSETQ. V dropped 0 bases and J dropped 4 bases, with 16 bases sitting between them. The CDR3 runs to 16 residues.

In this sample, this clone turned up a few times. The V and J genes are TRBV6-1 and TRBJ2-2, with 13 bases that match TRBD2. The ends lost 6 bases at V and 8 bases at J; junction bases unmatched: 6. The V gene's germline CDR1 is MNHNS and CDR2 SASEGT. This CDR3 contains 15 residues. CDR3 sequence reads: CASRPGLAGWGELFF. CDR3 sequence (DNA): TGTGCCAGCAGACCGGGACTAGCGGGGTGGGGGGAGCTGTTTTTT.

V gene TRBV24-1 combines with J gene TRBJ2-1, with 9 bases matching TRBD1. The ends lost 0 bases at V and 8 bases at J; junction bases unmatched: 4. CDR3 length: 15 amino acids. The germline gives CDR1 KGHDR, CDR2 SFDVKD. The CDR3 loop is CATSDLHRGLDEQFF. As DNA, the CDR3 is TGTGCCACCAGTGATTTGCACAGGGGGCTCGATGAGCAGTTCTTC.

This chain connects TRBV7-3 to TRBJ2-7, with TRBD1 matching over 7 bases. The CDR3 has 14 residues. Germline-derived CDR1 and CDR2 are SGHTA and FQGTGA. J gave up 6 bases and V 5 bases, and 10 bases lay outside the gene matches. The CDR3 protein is CASSKSGQTTEQYF. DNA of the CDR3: TGTGCCAGCAGCAAATCGGGACAGACCACCGAGCAGTACTTC.

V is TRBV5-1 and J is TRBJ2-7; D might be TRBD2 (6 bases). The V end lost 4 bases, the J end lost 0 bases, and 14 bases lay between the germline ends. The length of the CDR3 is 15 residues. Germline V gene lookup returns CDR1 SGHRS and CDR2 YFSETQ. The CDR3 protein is CASSLRLDPSYEQYF. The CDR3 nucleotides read TGCGCCAGCAGCCTAAGACTAGACCCCTCCTACGAGCAGTACTTC.

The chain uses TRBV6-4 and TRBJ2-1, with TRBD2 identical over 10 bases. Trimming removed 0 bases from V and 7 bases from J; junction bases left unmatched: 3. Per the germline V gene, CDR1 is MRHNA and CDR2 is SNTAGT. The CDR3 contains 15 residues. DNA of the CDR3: TGTGCCAGCAGTGACTCGATTAGCGGGGGGAATGAGCAGTTCTTC. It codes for CASSDSISGGNEQFF.

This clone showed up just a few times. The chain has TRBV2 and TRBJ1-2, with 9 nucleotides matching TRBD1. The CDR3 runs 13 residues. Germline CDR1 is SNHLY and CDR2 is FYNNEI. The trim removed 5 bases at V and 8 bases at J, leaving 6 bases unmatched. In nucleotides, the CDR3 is TGTGCCAGCAGTTACAGGGGGCAGGGCGGCTACACCTTC. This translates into CASSYRGQGGYTF.

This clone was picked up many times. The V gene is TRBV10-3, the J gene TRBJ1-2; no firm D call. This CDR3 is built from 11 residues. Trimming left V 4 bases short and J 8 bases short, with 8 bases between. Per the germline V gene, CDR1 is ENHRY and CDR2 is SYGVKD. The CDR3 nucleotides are TGTGCCATCAGTGCCCAGGAAGGCTACACCTTC. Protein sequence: CAISAQEGYTF.